A selection of T cell receptor beta chains follows, all from one sample in a study of blood T cells in healthy people across ages. TCRdb fed the 5' RACE reads into MiXCR, producing one record per CDR3 protein. Among approximately 730,000 distinct CDR3 sequences listed, 43% were seen once. Material for sequencing was blood. All receptors derive from a woman in her sixties or seventies in good health. The CDR3 runs from the conserved cysteine through the conserved F or W. Each record gives: clone size, V gene, J gene, D gene, CDR3 protein, CDR3 DNA. A D gene is named only where the DNA matches it firmly. The size field is filled for only some rows; it gives once, few, many or a size class.

.	TRBV14	TRBJ2-1	.	CASSRNRAPLHNEQFF	TGTGCCAGCAGCCGAAACAGGGCCCCCTTACACAATGAGCAGTTCTTC
once	TRBV5-5	TRBJ2-3	.	CASSNPLDTQYF	TGTGCCAGCAGCAACCCTCTGGATACGCAGTATTTT
many	TRBV12-3/TRBV12-4	TRBJ1-2	.	CASSEAYGYTF	TGTGCCAGCAGTGAGGCCTATGGCTACACCTTC
few	TRBV3-1	TRBJ2-4	TRBD1	CASSSRDRGYNEQYF	TGTGCCAGCAGCTCTCGGGACAGGGGGTACAACGAGCAGTACTTT
.	TRBV28	TRBJ1-2	.	CASSSALEGYTF	TGTGCCAGCAGCTCGGCCCTCGAAGGCTACACCTTC
many	TRBV29-1	TRBJ2-7	TRBD1	CSVVTGAEQYF	TGCAGCGTTGTGACAGGGGCCGAGCAGTACTTC
once	TRBV5-5	TRBJ2-2	TRBD2	CASSSGLGGTGELFF	TGTGCCAGCAGTTCCGGACTGGGGGGGACCGGGGAGCTGTTTTTT
.	TRBV5-1	TRBJ2-2	TRBD2	CASSLRLAGYDTGELFF	TGCGCCAGCAGCTTAAGACTAGCGGGATACGACACCGGGGAGCTGTTTTTT
.	TRBV9	TRBJ2-1	.	CASSGSSGYNEQFF	TGTGCCAGCAGCGGATCATCCGGCTACAATGAGCAGTTCTTC
.	TRBV7-2	TRBJ2-5	.	CASSPYLETQYF	TGTGCCAGCAGCCCCTATTTGGAGACCCAGTACTTC
many	TRBV7-9	TRBJ2-1	TRBD2	CASSLGLAVNEQFF	TGTGCCAGCAGCTTGGGACTAGCCGTCAATGAGCAGTTCTTC
.	TRBV20-1	TRBJ2-1	TRBD2	CGATSGRNHPDNEQFF	TGCGGTGCTACTAGCGGGAGGAACCATCCCGACAATGAGCAGTTCTTC
once	TRBV6-5	TRBJ1-6	.	CASSPGPSSYNSPLHF	TGTGCCAGCAGCCCGGGTCCGAGCTCCTATAATTCACCCCTCCACTTT
once	TRBV18	TRBJ2-4	.	CASSPSEEQYF	TGTGCCAGCTCACCGTCCGAGGAGCAGTACTTC
.	TRBV3-1	TRBJ1-4	.	CASSQRGTNEKPFF	TGTGCCAGCAGCCAAAGGGGGACTAATGAAAAACCGTTTTTT
.	TRBV5-5	TRBJ2-1	.	CASGPTGRVGNEQFF	TGTGCCAGCGGCCCCACCGGTCGGGTCGGCAATGAGCAGTTCTTC
few	TRBV5-1	TRBJ2-7	.	CASSLHLSRDTRGEQYF	TGCGCCAGCAGCTTGCACCTCTCCAGGGACACGCGAGGCGAGCAGTACTTC
.	TRBV6-5	TRBJ1-5	.	CASSRQDNQPQHF	TGTGCCAGCAGTAGACAGGACAATCAGCCCCAGCATTTT
.	TRBV6-5	TRBJ2-7	TRBD1	CASRQDRGGEQYF	TGTGCCAGCAGACAAGACAGGGGAGGCGAGCAGTACTTC
.	TRBV20-1	TRBJ2-5	.	CSAPYLGGGLETQYF	TGCAGTGCGCCATACCTTGGGGGGGGCCTGGAGACCCAGTACTTC
once	TRBV7-9	TRBJ2-1	.	CASSLYQNWGDEQFF	TGTGCCAGCAGCTTATACCAGAACTGGGGGGATGAGCAGTTCTTC
few	TRBV6-5	TRBJ1-1	.	CASSYRGAGDTEAFF	TGTGCCAGCAGTTACAGAGGTGCGGGGGACACTGAAGCTTTCTTT
.	TRBV7-2	TRBJ2-3	.	CASSSRLRGTDTQYF	TGTGCCAGCAGCTCCAGACTCCGGGGCACAGATACGCAGTATTTT
.	TRBV20-1	TRBJ2-7	.	CSAGSYRVYEQYF	TGCAGTGCTGGGAGTTATAGGGTGTACGAGCAGTACTTC
.	TRBV29-1	TRBJ2-7	.	CSVPGYTYNEQYF	TGCAGCGTTCCGGGGTACACCTACAATGAGCAGTACTTC
.	TRBV7-2	TRBJ2-1	.	CASSQRGTPDHFLYNEQFF	TGTGCCAGCAGCCAAAGGGGCACGCCGGACCATTTTTTATACAATGAGCAGTTCTTC
few	TRBV24-1	TRBJ2-7	TRBD1	CATSDGQGRYEQYF	TGTGCCACCAGTGACGGACAGGGGAGGTACGAGCAGTACTTC
many	TRBV7-2	TRBJ2-7	.	CASSSQGKRSYEQYF	TGTGCCAGCAGCTCGCAGGGGAAGAGGTCCTACGAGCAGTACTTC
.	TRBV20-1	TRBJ1-3	.	CRTGGLGNTIYF	TGCAGGACTGGGGGCTTAGGAAACACCATATATTTT
.	TRBV7-3	TRBJ2-1	.	CASSLKGQTLYRNEQFF	TGTGCCAGCAGCTTAAAGGGACAAACCCTTTATAGGAATGAGCAGTTCTTC
.	TRBV12-3/TRBV12-4	TRBJ2-4	TRBD1	CASSWDRGNIQYF	TGTGCCAGCAGTTGGGACAGGGGGAACATTCAGTACTTC
.	TRBV9	TRBJ1-6	.	CASSPLGQEASPLHF	TGTGCCAGCAGCCCACTGGGCCAGGAGGCGTCACCCCTCCACTTT
few	TRBV5-1	TRBJ1-5	.	CASSLDGAVYQPQHF	TGCGCCAGCAGCTTGGACGGGGCAGTTTATCAGCCCCAGCATTTT
.	TRBV20-1	TRBJ2-7	.	CSARDFISGSSYEQYF	TGCAGTGCTAGGGATTTTATTAGCGGCTCCTCCTACGAGCAGTACTTC
.	TRBV3-1	TRBJ2-5	TRBD2	CASSRLAGDRGTQYF	TGTGCCAGCAGCCGACTAGCGGGAGATCGGGGGACCCAGTACTTC
.	TRBV20-1	TRBJ1-1	.	CSARVGTEAFF	TGCAGTGCTAGAGTCGGCACTGAAGCTTTCTTT
few	TRBV20-1	TRBJ2-4	.	CSASIAKNIQYF	TGCAGTGCTAGTATAGCCAAAAACATTCAGTACTTC
.	TRBV7-2	TRBJ2-1	TRBD2	CASSLAPSGNAHYEQFF	TGTGCCAGCAGCTTAGCGCCTAGCGGGAATGCACACTACGAGCAGTTCTTC
.	TRBV20-1	TRBJ2-3	.	CSAPKTVSDTQYF	TGCAGTGCCCCTAAGACAGTTTCAGATACGCAGTATTTT
.	TRBV20-1	TRBJ2-1	TRBD2	CSAMLAAYNEQFF	TGCAGTGCTATGCTAGCGGCCTACAATGAGCAGTTCTTC
.	TRBV12-3/TRBV12-4	TRBJ2-6	.	CASSFRQGNSGANVLTF	TGTGCCAGCAGTTTTCGGCAGGGCAACTCTGGGGCCAACGTCCTGACTTTC
.	TRBV29-1	TRBJ2-3	.	CSVEDARGSTDTQYF	TGCAGCGTGGAGGACGCGAGAGGCAGCACAGATACGCAGTATTTT
.	TRBV20-1	TRBJ1-1	TRBD1	CSAYRQGTEAFF	TGCAGTGCCTATAGACAGGGAACTGAAGCTTTCTTT
few	TRBV6-5	TRBJ2-7	TRBD1	CASATTGGYEQYF	TGTGCCAGCGCAACCACAGGGGGCTACGAGCAGTACTTC
few	TRBV29-1	TRBJ2-4	.	CSVEAGVLNIQYF	TGCAGCGTTGAGGCAGGGGTCCTGAACATTCAGTACTTC
.	TRBV27	TRBJ2-6	TRBD1	CASTDRPFSGANVLTF	TGTGCCAGCACGGACAGGCCATTCTCTGGGGCCAACGTCCTGACTTTC
.	TRBV5-1	TRBJ2-7	.	CASNHGPSGEQYF	TGCGCCAGCAACCACGGACCATCTGGAGAGCAGTACTTC
once	TRBV4-2	TRBJ1-1	.	CASSQSLPAEVFF	TGTGCCAGCAGCCAAAGCCTCCCCGCTGAAGTTTTCTTT
many	TRBV7-3	TRBJ2-1	.	CASSPAPSSYNEQFF	TGTGCCAGCAGCCCAGCCCCCTCGTCCTACAATGAGCAGTTCTTC
few	TRBV6-1	TRBJ2-5	.	CASSLKRAIEGGGTQYF	TGTGCCAGCAGTCTCAAGCGGGCCATAGAGGGTGGAGGGACCCAGTACTTC
many	TRBV5-1	TRBJ2-1	.	CASSFAGIYNEQFF	TGCGCCAGCAGCTTTGCAGGAATTTACAATGAGCAGTTCTTC
.	TRBV11-2	TRBJ2-3	.	CASSSSRGIAQYF	TGTGCCAGCAGCTCCTCGAGGGGCATCGCGCAGTATTTT
few	TRBV5-6	TRBJ1-2	.	CASSFRGTDYGYTF	TGTGCCAGCAGCTTCCGGGGGACGGATTATGGCTACACCTTC
.	TRBV29-1	TRBJ1-2	.	CSVTIAVSYGYTF	TGCAGCGTAACCATTGCGGTCTCCTATGGCTACACCTTC
.	TRBV28	TRBJ1-2	.	CASSFSGGNYGYTF	TGTGCCAGCAGTTTTTCGGGGGGGAACTATGGCTACACCTTC
few	TRBV7-9	TRBJ1-5	.	CASSLAYSNQPQHF	TGTGCCAGCAGCTTGGCCTATAGCAATCAGCCCCAGCATTTT
few	TRBV6-5	TRBJ1-2	.	CAIGNYNYGYTF	TGTGCCATTGGGAACTATAACTATGGCTACACCTTC
few	TRBV12-3/TRBV12-4	TRBJ2-5	.	CASSFYGKETQYF	TGTGCCAGCAGTTTTTACGGGAAGGAGACCCAGTACTTC
.	TRBV7-2	TRBJ2-7	.	CASSLLGGGAYNEQYF	TGTGCCAGCAGCTTACTAGGGGGCGGGGCTTACAATGAGCAGTACTTC
.	TRBV11-3	TRBJ2-2	.	CASSLTQNTGELFF	TGTGCCAGCAGCTTAACACAGAACACCGGGGAGCTGTTTTTT